This T cell receptor beta chain appears in the sequencing data of a study of T cell repertoires in cytomegalovirus infection (dated by TCRdb to between 2019 and 2020). For the study in its entirety: The HLA type of each donor mattered for the analysis, because public TCR beta signatures pointed to carriage of CMV infection along with the matching HLA type. What the study reported, not specific to this receptor: The ex vivo response was dominated by HLA-C-restricted CMV-specific TCR beta clonotypes, which also provided the single most frequent clonotype in two of eight donors. In both this cohort and an independent cohort of 352 donors, the cumulative frequency of public TCR beta family members distinguished carriers of CMV infection plus the relevant HLA type.

The instrument was an Illumina HiSeq 1500. Using fastp at Q25 and MiXCR, TCRdb reprocessed the public reads and kept productive beta chains. Each entry is one CDR3 protein sequence, shown with its most common DNA and genes. The sample table holds 200,000 to 300,000 distinct CDR3 sequences, of which 12% were seen once. The ten largest clones capture 1.6% of the sample. CDR1 MDHEN and CDR2 SYDVKM are derived from the germline V gene. V loses 4 bases at its end and J loses 9 bases; junction bases beyond the gene matches: 9. The CDR3 goes from the cysteine to the phenylalanine over 15 residues. CDR3 DNA is the only sequence kept; it has 45 bases, read in frame from the first base. This clonotype showed up many times. This clone's antigen is unknown. Base qualities were left out, and no much larger clone turns up one base away.

The TCR comes from a human donor in good health (CMV status not recorded). Some clones in this sample may be carry-over from other donors' samples. The sequencing input was PBMCs. The rearrangement joined TRBV28 to TRBJ2-1; the junction holds 10 bases that match TRBD1. The bases read TGTGCCAGCAGTTCGGGACAGGGGCGAACTGGTGAGCAGTTCTTC. This yields the protein CASSSGQGRTGEQFF.